Below are 27 T cell receptor beta chains sequenced from a single sample in a study of breast tumors, draining lymph nodes, adjacent tissues. TCRdb passed the multiplex PCR reads through MiXCR, listing each CDR3 protein once. This sample has around 9,100 distinct CDR3 sequences, with roughly 46% found just once. Material for sequencing was tumor-adjacent breast tissue. These receptors came from a female donor with breast cancer. Some clones in this sample may be carry-over from other donors' samples.

This clonotype appeared a single time. The chain is built from TRBV11-1 and TRBJ2-7; no definite D call. Germline V CDR1 and CDR2: SGHAT, FQDESV (reference sequence). V shed 5 bases and J shed 0 bases, with 11 bases lying between them. This CDR3 is 14 amino acids long. The CDR3 DNA is TGTGCCAGCAGCGAATCCTACAGCTCCTACGAGCAGTACTTC. Its protein is CASSESYSSYEQYF.

In this sample, this clonotype turned up many times. This chain joins TRBV9 and TRBJ2-2; perhaps D is TRBD1 or TRBD2 (5 bases each). This CDR3 is 16 amino acids long. The germline V gene has CDR1 SGDLS and CDR2 YYNGEE. Trimming pared 0 bases from V and 7 bases from J, leaving 16 bases between. CDR3 coding DNA: TGTGCCAGCAGCGTAGGAAGTCGAGGTGGGGGCGGGGAGCTGTTTTTT. This gives the protein CASSVGSRGGGGELFF.

This clonotype was detected many times. The chain carries TRBV15 and TRBJ2-2; D is ambiguous. Germline V lookup: CDR1 LNHNV, CDR2 YYDKDF (reference sequence). The CDR3 is 14 residues long. V dropped 0 bases and J dropped 2 bases, with 4 bases sitting between them. The CDR3 protein is CATSRDLNTGELFF. The CDR3 coding sequence is TGTGCCACCAGCAGAGATCTCAACACCGGGGAGCTGTTTTTT.

The sample holds one count of this clonotype. The CDR3 coding sequence is TGCAGTGCTAGGAGGGCTAGCACAGATACGCAGTATTTT. This codes for CSARRASTDTQYF. J is TRBJ2-3 and V is TRBV20-1; perhaps TRBD2 as D (5 bases). This CDR3 is 13 amino acids long. Per germline, CDR1 DFQATT and CDR2 SNEGSKA (reference sequence). V shed 3 bases and J shed 0 bases, with 7 bases lying between them.

This clonotype is medium-sized in the sample. The genes are TRBV10-3 and TRBJ2-5; 9 bases line up with TRBD2. This CDR3 is built from 13 residues. Trimming removed 7 bases from V and 5 bases from J; junction bases left unmatched: 5. Germline V gives CDR1 ENHRY, CDR2 SYGVKD. CDR3 sequence: CAIIGGREETQYF. Here the CDR3 DNA reads TGTGCCATCATCGGCGGGAGGGAGGAGACCCAGTACTTC.

The V and J genes are TRBV20-1 and TRBJ2-3, with 7 positions matching TRBD1. The CDR3 is made up of 15 amino acids. Germline assignment: CDR1 DFQATT and CDR2 SNEGSKA (reference sequence). Trimming removed 0 bases from V and 2 bases from J; junction bases left unmatched: 5. CDR3 residues: CSARDGDRDTDTQYF. The DNA for the CDR3 is TGCAGTGCTAGAGATGGAGACAGGGACACAGATACGCAGTATTTT.

The V call is TRBV5-4, the J call TRBJ1-2, with 10 positions matching TRBD1. Germline lookup yields CDR1 SGHNT and CDR2 YYREEE (reference sequence). This CDR3 comprises 14 residues. The trim removed 4 bases at V and 4 bases at J, leaving 4 bases unmatched. The chain's CDR3 is CASSDRQGAYGYTF. The CDR3 bases are TGTGCCAGCAGCGATCGACAGGGGGCCTATGGCTACACCTTC.

The chain carries TRBV4-1 and TRBJ2-1, with D hard to call. CDR3 size: 16 residues. Deletions cut 5 bases from V and 9 bases from J, with 23 bases between. The germline gives CDR1 MGHRA, CDR2 YSYEKL. CDR3 in amino acids: CASSVGSLNSYREQFF. CDR3 nucleotides: TGCGCCAGCAGCGTCGGGTCCCTCAACTCCTACCGTGAGCAGTTCTTC.

This clonotype is medium-sized. The rearrangement uses TRBV7-9 and TRBJ2-7, with no clear D. Germline V lookup: CDR1 SEHNR, CDR2 FQNEAQ (reference sequence). Trimming pared 3 bases from V and 2 bases from J, leaving 5 bases between. CDR3 length equals 12 residues. Here the CDR3 DNA reads TGTGCCAGCAGCTTTGGCACCTACGAGCAGTACTTC. Translation gives CASSFGTYEQYF.

By share of the sample, this clonotype is large. V usage is TRBV5-1 and J usage is TRBJ2-1; 10 bases match TRBD2. Per the germline V gene, CDR1 is SGHRS and CDR2 is YFSETQ. Trimming cost V 0 bases and J 3 bases; bases outside gene matches: 0. This CDR3 spans 15 amino acids. The CDR3 DNA sequence: TGCGCCAGCAGCTTGGCTAGCGGGGGCTACAATGAGCAGTTCTTC. Translating gives CASSLASGGYNEQFF.

This clonotype showed up many times. A much bigger clone sits one base away, suggesting this may be a read error. The V and J genes are TRBV11-2 and TRBJ2-5; 9 bases are shared with TRBD2. Germline V gives CDR1 SGHAT, CDR2 FQNNGV. The CDR3 length is 16 residues. CDR3 sequence (DNA): TGTGCCAGCAGCTTAGACCTAGCGGGGTTACAAGGGACCCAGTACTTC. Protein: CASSLDLAGLQGTQYF.

The V call is TRBV5-1, the J call TRBJ1-6, with unresolved D. The CDR3 is 16 residues long. The germline CDR1 and CDR2 sequences are SGHRS and YFSETQ. V was shortened by 2 bases and J by 0 bases, with 9 bases between the two germline ends. The CDR3 DNA reads TGCGCCAGCAGCTTCCGGGCGGGCTCCTATAATTCACCCCTCCACTTT. Translated: CASSFRAGSYNSPLHF. Full variable domain (rest looked up from reference TRBV5-1 and TRBJ1-6): KAGVTQTPRYLIKTRGQQVTLSCSPISGHRSVSWYQQTPGQGLQFLFEYFSETQRNKGNFPGRFSGRQFSNSRSEMNVSTLELGDSALYLCASSFRAGSYNSPLHFGNGTRLTVT.

The rearrangement uses TRBV7-2 and TRBJ2-7; 8 nucleotides agree with TRBD2. The CDR3 length is 15 residues. Per the germline V gene, CDR1 is SGHTA and CDR2 is FQGNSA. Trimming at V came to 0 bases and at J to 6 bases, leaving 7 bases not matched to a gene. The CDR3 DNA reads TGTGCCAGCAGCTTAGCGCCGGGACTAGGTGCCGAGCAGTACTTC. Translation gives CASSLAPGLGAEQYF.

The chain recombines TRBV15 with TRBJ2-1, with TRBD1 identical over 9 bases. The CDR3 runs to 18 residues. The germline CDR1 and CDR2 sequences are LNHNV and YYDKDF (reference sequence). V gave up 8 bases and J gave up 3 bases; unmatched junction bases: 17. The CDR3 is CATFPGQGQEGVYNEQFF. The CDR3 DNA is TGTGCCACCTTTCCGGGACAGGGTCAGGAGGGAGTCTACAATGAGCAGTTCTTC.

This clonotype was seen many times. The genes are TRBV7-3 and TRBJ2-2, with no clear D. Per the germline V gene, CDR1 is SGHTA and CDR2 is FQGTGA. The CDR3 is 12 amino acids. V shed 4 bases and J shed 6 bases, with 6 bases lying between them. The CDR3 bases are TGTGCCAGCAGCTACCCCCCCGGGGAGCTGTTTTTT. It specifies CASSYPPGELFF.

The chain recombines TRBV6-2 or TRBV6-3 with TRBJ1-2; D may be TRBD1 (6 bases). The V gene's germline CDR1 is MNHEY and CDR2 SVGEGT. The CDR3 is 14 residues long. The V end lost 6 bases, the J end lost 2 bases, and 13 bases lay between the germline ends. The CDR3 DNA reads as TGTGCCAGCAGCCCCCACAGGGAAAACTATGGCTACACCTTC. Translating it yields CASSPHRENYGYTF.

As concerns this clonotype: The missing conserved phenylalanine or tryptophan at the end of this CDR3 makes a read error likely. It is unclear where the CDR3 begins or ends on the DNA, so no DNA is shown, and the CDR3 is as TCRdb lists it. V usage is TRBV5-1 and J usage is TRBJ2-6; the table's D call of TRBD1 was not tested on the DNA. The germline gives CDR1 SGHRS, CDR2 YFSETQ. The CDR3 totals 16 residues, both ends included. The CDR3 region is CASTPGGGAGANVLAL.

By share, this clonotype ranks as large (0.1 to 1%). J is TRBJ2-1 and V is TRBV11-1; D tentatively fits TRBD1 or TRBD2 (7 bases each). Germline CDR1 is SGHAT and CDR2 is FQDESV (reference sequence). This CDR3 is built from 15 residues. Trimming removed 5 bases at V and 9 bases at J, with 20 bases between. The CDR3 DNA is TGTGCCAGCAGCCCAGGGGGGGCGGGAGCGCCTGAGCAGTTCTTC. Protein sequence: CASSPGGAGAPEQFF. The complete variable domain, with remaining parts taken from reference TRBV11-1 and TRBJ2-1, reads EAEVAQSPRYKITEKSQAVAFWCDPISGHATLYWYRQILGQGPELLVQFQDESVVDDSQLPKDRFSAERLKGVDSTLKIQPAELGDSAMYLCASSPGGAGAPEQFFGPGTRLTVL.

This clonotype was observed at least ten times. The chain joins TRBV9 to TRBJ2-7; TRBD2 might be the D (7 bases). Looked up from germline, CDR1 is SGDLS and CDR2 is YYNGEE. The V gene lost 3 bases and the J gene lost 2 bases, with 15 bases spanning the gap. This CDR3 comprises 15 residues. The CDR3 reads CASSGGGGRPYEQYF. CDR3 in DNA: TGTGCCAGCAGCGGGGGGGGGGGCAGACCCTACGAGCAGTACTTC.

A few counts support this clonotype. This chain joins TRBV12-3 or TRBV12-4 and TRBJ1-1; D is ambiguous. V was pared by 4 bases and J by 1 base, with 1 base between. This CDR3 region has 11 residues. CDR3 in DNA: TGTGCCAGCAGTTGGAACACTGAAGCTTTCTTT. It specifies CASSWNTEAFF.

The V and J genes are TRBV19 and TRBJ2-2; D call uncertain. Germline lookup yields CDR1 LNHDA and CDR2 SQIVND (reference sequence). The CDR3 is made up of 12 amino acids. V was shortened by 3 bases and J by 3 bases, with 2 bases between the two germline ends. CDR3 region: CASSIDTGELFF. In DNA form, the CDR3 reads TGTGCCAGTAGTATCGACACCGGGGAGCTGTTTTTT.

This clonotype was seen more than once but under ten times. Relative to the germline gene, one junction end is altered; a read error may explain this. The V gene is TRBV7-9, the J gene TRBJ2-3; tentative D call: TRBD1 (5 bases). The germline V gene has CDR1 SEHNR and CDR2 FQNEAQ (reference sequence). The CDR3 loop spans 14 amino acids. The CDR3 DNA follows: TGTGCCAGTAGCTTAGGGGAAGCCACAGATACGCAGTATTTT. This codes for CASSLGEATDTQYF. The full variable domain, rest sourced from reference TRBV7-9 and TRBJ2-3, is DTGVSQNPRHKITKRGQNVTFRCDPISEHNRLYWYRQTLGQGPEFLTYFQNEAQLEKSRLLSDRFSAERPKGSFSTLEIQRTEQGDSAMYLCASSLGEATDTQYFGPGTRLTVL.

By sample share, this clonotype is medium-sized. The CDR3 loop is CSANTLVTESGNTIYF. The CDR3 region has the DNA TGCAGTGCTAATACCCTGGTCACCGAGTCTGGAAACACCATATATTTT. The chain uses TRBV20-1 and TRBJ1-3; no clear D gene. Germline CDR1 reads DFQATT; CDR2 reads SNEGSKA (reference sequence). Trimming removed 4 bases from V and 1 base from J, with 17 bases in between. CDR3 size: 16 residues.

This clonotype was counted many times. The J gene is TRBJ1-5, the V gene TRBV12-3 or TRBV12-4, with D perhaps matching TRBD1 (5 bases). V lost 5 bases and J lost 8, with 19 bases in between. The CDR3 loop spans 15 amino acids. The CDR3 nucleotides are TGTGCCAGCAGTCCGCAGGAACTCCCGGGGGAGCCCCAGCATTTT. Its protein is CASSPQELPGEPQHF.

In this sample, this clonotype turned up once. The rearrangement links TRBV9 to TRBJ2-1; TRBD2 aligns across 9 bases. The length of the CDR3 is 15 residues. With 1 base clipped from V and 9 bases from J, the junction kept 8 bases outside the gene matches. CDR1 is SGDLS and CDR2 is YYNGEE in the germline V gene. For the CDR3, the DNA is TGTGCCAGCAGCGTATGGCTGACTAGCGGCCCTGAGCAGTTCTTC. Translating gives CASSVWLTSGPEQFF.

CDR3 DNA sequence: TGTGCCAGCAGCTTAACCGAATATTCACCCCTCCACTTT. Translating it yields CASSLTEYSPLHF. This chain links TRBV7-9 with TRBJ1-6; no clear D. There are 13 residues in the CDR3. From germline, CDR1 is SEHNR and CDR2 FQNEAQ (reference sequence). The V end lost 2 bases, the J end lost 8 bases, and 7 bases lay between the germline ends.

This clonotype was picked up a small number of times. The genes are TRBV7-2 and TRBJ1-1; no firm D call. Trimming pared 5 bases from V and 1 base from J, leaving 8 bases between. The length of the CDR3 is 13 residues. Germline V lookup: CDR1 SGHTA, CDR2 FQGNSA. The CDR3 loop reads CASSIGRNTEAFF. The CDR3, as DNA: TGTGCCAGCAGCATAGGACGGAACACTGAAGCTTTCTTT.